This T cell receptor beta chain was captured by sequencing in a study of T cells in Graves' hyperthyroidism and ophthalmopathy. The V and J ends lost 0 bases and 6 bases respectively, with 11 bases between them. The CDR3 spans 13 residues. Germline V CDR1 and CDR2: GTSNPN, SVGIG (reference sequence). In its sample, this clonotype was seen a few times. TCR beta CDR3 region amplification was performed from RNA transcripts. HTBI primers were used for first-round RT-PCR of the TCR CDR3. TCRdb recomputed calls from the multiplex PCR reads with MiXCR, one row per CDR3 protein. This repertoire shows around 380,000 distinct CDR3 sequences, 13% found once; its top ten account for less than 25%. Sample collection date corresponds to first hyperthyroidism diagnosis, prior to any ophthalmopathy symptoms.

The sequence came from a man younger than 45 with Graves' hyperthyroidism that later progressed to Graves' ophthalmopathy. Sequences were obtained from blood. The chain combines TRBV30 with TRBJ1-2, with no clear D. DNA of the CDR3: TGTGCCTGGAGTGTCCAGGAGCTCCATGGCTACACCTTC. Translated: CAWSVQELHGYTF.